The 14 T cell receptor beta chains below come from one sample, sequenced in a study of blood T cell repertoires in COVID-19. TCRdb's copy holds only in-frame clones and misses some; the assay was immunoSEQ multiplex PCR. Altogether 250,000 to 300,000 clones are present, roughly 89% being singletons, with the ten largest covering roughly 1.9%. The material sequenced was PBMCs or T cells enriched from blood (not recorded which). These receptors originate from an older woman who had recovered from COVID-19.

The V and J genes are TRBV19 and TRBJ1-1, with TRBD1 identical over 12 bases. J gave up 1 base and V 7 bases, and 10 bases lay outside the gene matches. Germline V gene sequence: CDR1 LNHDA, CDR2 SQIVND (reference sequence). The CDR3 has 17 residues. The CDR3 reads CASIPFSGQGANTEAFF. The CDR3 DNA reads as TGTGCCAGTATCCCCTTCTCGGGACAGGGGGCGAACACTGAAGCTTTCTTT. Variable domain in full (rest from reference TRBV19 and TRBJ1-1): DGGITQSPKYLFRKEGQNVTLSCEQNLNHDAMYWYRQDPGQGLRLIYYSQIVNDFQKGDIAEGYSVSREKKESFPLTVTSAQKNPTAFYLCASIPFSGQGANTEAFFGQGTRLTVV.

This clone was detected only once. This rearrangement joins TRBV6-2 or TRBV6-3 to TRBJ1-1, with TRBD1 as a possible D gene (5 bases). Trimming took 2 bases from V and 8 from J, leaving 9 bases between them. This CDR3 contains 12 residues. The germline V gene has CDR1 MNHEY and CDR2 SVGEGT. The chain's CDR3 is CASSYGGREAFF. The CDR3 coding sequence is TGTGCCAGCAGTTACGGGGGGAGGGAAGCTTTCTTT.

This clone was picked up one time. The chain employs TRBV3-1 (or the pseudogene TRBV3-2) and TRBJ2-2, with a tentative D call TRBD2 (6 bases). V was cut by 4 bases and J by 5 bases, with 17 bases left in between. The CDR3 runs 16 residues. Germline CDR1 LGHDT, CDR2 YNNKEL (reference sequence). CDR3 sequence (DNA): TGTGCCAGCAGCCGCTTGGGGGGAGAGAGGACCGGGGAGCTGTTTTTT. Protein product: CASSRLGGERTGELFF.

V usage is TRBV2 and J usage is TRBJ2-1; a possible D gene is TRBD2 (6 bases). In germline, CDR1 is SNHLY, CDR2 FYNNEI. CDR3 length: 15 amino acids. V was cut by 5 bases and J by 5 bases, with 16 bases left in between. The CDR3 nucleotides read TGTGCCAGCAGTTTCCCCGGGAGTTGGGACAATGAGCAGTTCTTC. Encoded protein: CASSFPGSWDNEQFF. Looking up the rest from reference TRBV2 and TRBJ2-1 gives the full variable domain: EPEVTQTPSHQVTQMGQEVILRCVPISNHLYFYWYRQILGQKVEFLVSFYNNEISEKSEIFDDQFSVERPDGSNFTLKIRSTKLEDSAMYFCASSFPGSWDNEQFFGPGTRLTVL.

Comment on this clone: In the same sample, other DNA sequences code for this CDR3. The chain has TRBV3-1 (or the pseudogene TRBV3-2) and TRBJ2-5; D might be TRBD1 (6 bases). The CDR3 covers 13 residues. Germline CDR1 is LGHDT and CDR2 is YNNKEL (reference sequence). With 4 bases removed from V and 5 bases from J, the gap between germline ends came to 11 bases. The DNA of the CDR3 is TGTGCCAGCAGCCCCAGGGGCGGGGAGACCCAGTACTTC. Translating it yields CASSPRGGETQYF.

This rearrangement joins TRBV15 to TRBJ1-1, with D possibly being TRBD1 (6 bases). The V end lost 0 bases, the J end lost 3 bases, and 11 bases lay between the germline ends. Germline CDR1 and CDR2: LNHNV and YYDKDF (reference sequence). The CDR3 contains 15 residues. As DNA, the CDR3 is TGTGCCACCAGCAGAGATCTGGACAGCTACACTGAAGCTTTCTTT. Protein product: CATSRDLDSYTEAFF.

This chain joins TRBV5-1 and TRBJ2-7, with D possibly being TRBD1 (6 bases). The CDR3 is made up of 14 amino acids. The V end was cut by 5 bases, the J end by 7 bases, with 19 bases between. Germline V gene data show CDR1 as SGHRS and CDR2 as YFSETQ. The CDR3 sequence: CASSIIGTTGEQYF. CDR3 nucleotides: TGCGCCAGCAGTATTATCGGGACCACAGGGGAGCAGTACTTC. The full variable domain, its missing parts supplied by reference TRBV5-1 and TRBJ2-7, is KAGVTQTPRYLIKTRGQQVTLSCSPISGHRSVSWYQQTPGQGLQFLFEYFSETQRNKGNFPGRFSGRQFSNSRSEMNVSTLELGDSALYLCASSIIGTTGEQYFGPGTRLTVT.

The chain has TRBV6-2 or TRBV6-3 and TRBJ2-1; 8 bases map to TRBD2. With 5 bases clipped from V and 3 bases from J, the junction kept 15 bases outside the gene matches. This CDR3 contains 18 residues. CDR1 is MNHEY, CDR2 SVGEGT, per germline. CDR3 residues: CASSPLTPLAGYYNEQFF. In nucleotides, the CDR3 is TGTGCCAGCAGTCCGTTGACTCCCTTAGCGGGATACTACAATGAGCAGTTCTTC.

CDR3 protein: CASSRTGGGEQYF. The CDR3 bases are TGTGCCAGCAGTCGGACAGGGGGGGGCGAGCAGTACTTC. The chain uses TRBV12-3 or TRBV12-4 and TRBJ2-7, with 10 nucleotides matching TRBD1. The length of the CDR3 is 13 residues. V lost 5 bases, J lost 6 bases, and 4 bases stayed unmatched.

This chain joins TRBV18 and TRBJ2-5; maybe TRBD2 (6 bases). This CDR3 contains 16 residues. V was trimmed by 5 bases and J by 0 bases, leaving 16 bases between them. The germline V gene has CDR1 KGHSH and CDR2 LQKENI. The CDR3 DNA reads TGTGCCAGCTCATTCCTCGTCCGGGGGAACCAAGAGACCCAGTACTTC. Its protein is CASSFLVRGNQETQYF.

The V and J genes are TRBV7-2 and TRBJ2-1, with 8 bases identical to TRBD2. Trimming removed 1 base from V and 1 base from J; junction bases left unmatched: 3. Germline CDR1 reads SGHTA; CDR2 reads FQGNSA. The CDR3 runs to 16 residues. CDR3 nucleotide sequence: TGTGCCAGCAGCTTAGGACTAGCGATTTCCTACAATGAGCAGTTCTTC. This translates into CASSLGLAISYNEQFF.

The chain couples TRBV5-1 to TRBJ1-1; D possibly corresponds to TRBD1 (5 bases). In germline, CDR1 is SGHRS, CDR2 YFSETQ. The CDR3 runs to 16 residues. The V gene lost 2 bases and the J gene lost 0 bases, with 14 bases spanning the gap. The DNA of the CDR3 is TGCGCCAGCAGCTTAGGCAGGGCCAGCATGAACACTGAAGCTTTCTTT. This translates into CASSLGRASMNTEAFF.

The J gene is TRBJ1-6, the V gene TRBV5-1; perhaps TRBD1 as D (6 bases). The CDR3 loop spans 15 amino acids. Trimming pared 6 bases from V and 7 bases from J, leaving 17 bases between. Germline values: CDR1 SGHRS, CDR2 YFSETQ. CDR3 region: CASTTGIGMNSPLHF. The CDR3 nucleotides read TGCGCCAGCACGACAGGCATAGGGATGAATTCACCCCTCCACTTT.

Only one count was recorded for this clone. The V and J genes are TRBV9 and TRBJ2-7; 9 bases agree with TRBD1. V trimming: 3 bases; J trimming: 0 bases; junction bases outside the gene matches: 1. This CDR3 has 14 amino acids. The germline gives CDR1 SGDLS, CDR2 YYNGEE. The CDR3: CASSGTGDSYEQYF. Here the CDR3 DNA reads TGTGCCAGCAGCGGGACAGGGGACTCCTACGAGCAGTACTTC.